These 7 T cell receptor beta chains share one sample of origin, sequenced in a study of a mutant IDH1 vaccine in newly diagnosed glioma. The repertoire was sequenced with immunoSEQ multiplex PCR; TCRdb's copy has only in-frame clones and lacks some. The sample holds 90,000 to 100,000 clones; 70% to 90% are singletons and the top ten take under 0.7%. Time point given: baseline, week 1 (first vaccination visit). The treatment: pre-vaccination baseline after standard-of-care therapy. Sample: PBMCs, taken from a glioma patient treated with radiotherapy, temozolomide or both. These receptors originate from a woman aged 45-65 years with glioma.

This sequence joins TRBV5-4 and TRBJ2-7; 9 positions agree with TRBD2. This CDR3 spans 15 amino acids. Per germline, CDR1 SGHNT and CDR2 YYREEE (reference sequence). The trim removed 0 bases at V and 6 bases at J, leaving 7 bases unmatched. This chain's CDR3 is CASSLALAGTTEQYF. The CDR3 nucleotides are TGTGCCAGCAGCTTGGCGCTAGCGGGGACAACCGAGCAGTACTTC.

This chain uses TRBV27 with TRBJ2-1, with D possibly TRBD1 on 6 matching bases. The CDR3 extends over 16 amino acids. The ends were cut back, 6 bases at V and 1 base at J, with 16 bases in the middle. The germline V gene has CDR1 MNHEY and CDR2 SMNVEV (reference sequence). The CDR3 nucleotides are TGTGCCAGCAGCGATACCCCCAGGGGTTCCTACAATGAGCAGTTCTTC. As protein: CASSDTPRGSYNEQFF.

In nucleotides, the CDR3 is TGTGCCAGCAGCTTAGTGGCGGGATCCACAGATACGCAGTATTTT. This codes for CASSLVAGSTDTQYF. This rearrangement joins TRBV7-2 to TRBJ2-3; D might be TRBD2 (6 bases). The CDR3 length is 15 residues. Germline CDR1 reads SGHTA; CDR2 reads FQGNSA. Trimming took 1 base from V and 2 from J, leaving 10 bases between them.

This clone was detected only once. The V gene is TRBV5-1, the J gene TRBJ2-3; 11 bases agree with TRBD2. Germline V gene lookup returns CDR1 SGHRS and CDR2 YFSETQ. The J segment lost 3 bases and the V segment lost 3 bases, leaving 6 bases of the junction unmatched. The CDR3 is 16 residues long. CDR3 bases: TGCGCCAGCAGCTCGCTAGCGGGAGGAGGTACAGATACGCAGTATTTT. Its translation: CASSSLAGGGTDTQYF.

The CDR3 DNA sequence: TGCAGCGTTGCCCAGGACAGGGGATACGAGCAGTACTTC. It is translated as CSVAQDRGYEQYF. This sequence joins TRBV29-1 and TRBJ2-7; 9 nucleotides line up with TRBD1. Germline V gene sequence: CDR1 SQVTM, CDR2 ANQGSEA. This CDR3 has 13 amino acids. The V segment lost 4 bases and the J segment 4 bases; nucleotides outside the gene matches: 5.

A word on this clone: Other DNA sequences in the sample encode the same CDR3. The rearrangement uses TRBV18 and TRBJ2-2; D is undetermined. CDR1 and CDR2 (germline): KGHSH, LQKENI. This CDR3 has 12 amino acids. The V gene lost 4 bases and the J gene lost 1 base, with 1 base spanning the gap. The CDR3 protein is CASSLNTGELFF. The CDR3 DNA is TGTGCCAGCTCACTGAACACCGGGGAGCTGTTTTTT.

This clone appeared a single time. This chain joins TRBV11-2 and TRBJ2-5, with TRBD1 matching 7 bases. The J segment lost 2 bases and the V segment lost 1 base, leaving 10 bases of the junction unmatched. The germline gives CDR1 SGHAT, CDR2 FQNNGV. The CDR3 totals 17 residues. The CDR3 DNA is TGTGCCAGCAGCTTAGGAAGGGGGCGGAAGAGTCAAGAGACCCAGTACTTC. Protein: CASSLGRGRKSQETQYF.